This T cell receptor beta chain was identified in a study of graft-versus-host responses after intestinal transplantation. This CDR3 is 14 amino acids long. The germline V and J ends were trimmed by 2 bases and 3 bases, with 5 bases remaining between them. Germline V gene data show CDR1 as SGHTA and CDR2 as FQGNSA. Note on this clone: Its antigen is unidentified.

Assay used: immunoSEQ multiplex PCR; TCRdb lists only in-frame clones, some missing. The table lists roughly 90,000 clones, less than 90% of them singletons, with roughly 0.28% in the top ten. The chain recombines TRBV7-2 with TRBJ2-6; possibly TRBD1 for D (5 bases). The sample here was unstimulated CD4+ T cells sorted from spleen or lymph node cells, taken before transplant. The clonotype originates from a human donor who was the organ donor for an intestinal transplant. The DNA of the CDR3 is TGTGCCAGCAGCTTACAGGGTGGGGCCAACGTCCTGACTTTC. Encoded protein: CASSLQGGANVLTF.